This TCR beta chain was observed in a study of blood T cell repertoires in COVID-19. At the level of the study: Whether acute or convalescent, the COVID-19 samples came from the United States, Italy and Spain.

Patients of the Seattle cohort, enrolled during active infection, were followed longitudinally. Original processing methods: Amplification from reference gene primers served as the basis for estimated nucleated cell counts. The data were produced by immunoSEQ multiplex PCR, yet TCRdb's version contains in-frame clones alone and is incomplete. The V and J calls and clone size are taken from that table; D and trimming were inferred from the DNA. The profile shows 250,000 to 350,000 clones, approximately 84% of them singletons. Material for sequencing was peripheral blood. The sequence came from a human donor with COVID-19, enrolled during active disease. The donor label of this sample is uncertain.

CDR3 nucleotide sequence: TGTGCCTGGAGTGTCTTGGGAGGCATGGGTTCACCCCTCCACTTT. Encoded protein: CAWSVLGGMGSPLHF. This chain uses TRBV30 with TRBJ1-6, with D uncertain. CDR3 length: 15 amino acids. V lost 0 bases and J lost 9, with 15 bases in between. Germline lookup yields CDR1 GTSNPN and CDR2 SVGIG (reference sequence).